Sequencing of this T cell receptor (beta chain) was carried out in a study of blood T cell repertoires in COVID-19. V was clipped by 2 bases and J by 5 bases, with 7 bases between them. The CDR3 covers 12 residues. Germline lookup yields CDR1 SGHNT and CDR2 YYREEE (reference sequence). In the authors' methods: Amplified reference gene primers provided the basis for estimating nucleated cell counts. The table came from immunoSEQ multiplex PCR; TCRdb's copy has only in-frame clones and leaves some out. V and J calls and clone size are given by that table; D and trimming were obtained from the DNA. The sample has over 250,000 clones; 83% are singletons.

The origin of this receptor is a woman aged 45-59 years who had recovered from COVID-19. The J gene is TRBJ2-5, the V gene TRBV5-4; D is unresolved. Sequencing was carried out using peripheral blood. This CDR3 reads CASSFLEETQYF. For the CDR3, the DNA is TGTGCCAGCAGCTTCTTGGAGGAGACCCAGTACTTC.